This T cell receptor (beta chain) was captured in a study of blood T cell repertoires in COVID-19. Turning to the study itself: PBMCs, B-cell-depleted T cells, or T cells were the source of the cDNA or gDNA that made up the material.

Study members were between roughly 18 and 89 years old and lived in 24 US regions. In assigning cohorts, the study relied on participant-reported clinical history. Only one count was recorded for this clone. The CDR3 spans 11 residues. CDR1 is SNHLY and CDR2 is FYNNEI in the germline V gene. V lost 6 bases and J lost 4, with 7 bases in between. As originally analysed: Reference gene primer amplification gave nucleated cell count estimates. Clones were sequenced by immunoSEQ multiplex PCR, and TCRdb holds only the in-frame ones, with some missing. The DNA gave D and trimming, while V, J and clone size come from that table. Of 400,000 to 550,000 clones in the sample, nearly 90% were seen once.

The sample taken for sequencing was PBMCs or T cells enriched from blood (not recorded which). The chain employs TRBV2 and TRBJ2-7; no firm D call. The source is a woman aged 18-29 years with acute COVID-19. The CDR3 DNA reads TGTGCCAGCAGCCGAGGATACGAGCAGTACTTC. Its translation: CASSRGYEQYF.